These 8 T cell receptor beta chains were sequenced from one sample in a study of T cells in Graves' hyperthyroidism and ophthalmopathy (dated by TCRdb to between 2017 and 2020). Preparation of the library involved multiplex PCR. Sequencing instrument: Illumina HiSeq 2000. The TCR beta CDR3 regions were amplified from the RNA transcripts. The first round of RT-PCR for the TCR CDR3 was performed with the HTBI primer set and the Qiagen OneStep RT-PCR kit. TCRdb trimmed public reads at Q25 via fastp, called clones via MiXCR and kept in-frame beta chains. Identical CDR3 proteins give one entry, which carries the most common genes and DNA. The sample yields 750,000 to 900,000 distinct CDR3 sequences; roughly 40% were counted once. The ten most abundant clones make up about 8.9% of the sample. The sample taken for sequencing was blood. These receptors all come from a man aged 18 to 30 with Graves' hyperthyroidism.

Points on this clonotype: In this CDR3 the conserved last residue, phenylalanine or tryptophan, is missing, so a read error is likely. The DNA is omitted, as the CDR3 cannot be located on it reliably, and the CDR3 follows TCRdb's listing. The chain carries TRBV7-2 and TRBJ1-3. In germline, CDR1 is SGHTA, CDR2 FQGNSA. The CDR3 is 11 residues long, counting both termini. CDR3 amino acids: CASSSGLAGGT.

The V and J genes are TRBV4-1 and TRBJ1-4; maybe TRBD1 (5 bases). V gave up 4 bases and J gave up 8 bases, with 11 bases separating them. This CDR3 region has 13 residues. Germline CDR1 MGHRA, CDR2 YSYEKL. The CDR3 spells CASSRWTKEKLFF. The CDR3, as DNA: TGCGCCAGCAGCCGGTGGACAAAAGAAAAACTGTTTTTT.

The chain recombines TRBV29-1 with TRBJ2-2, with a weak D call TRBD2 (5 bases). Trimming shortened V by 8 bases and J by 7 bases, and 11 bases separated the two germline ends. From germline, CDR1 is SQVTM and CDR2 ANQGSEA. The CDR3 runs 11 residues. CDR3: CSLIAGGELFF. The CDR3 DNA reads as TGCAGCTTAATCGCGGGCGGGGAGCTGTTTTTT.

This clonotype appeared many times. This rearrangement joins TRBV29-1 to TRBJ2-7; tentative D call: TRBD1 (6 bases). There are 15 residues in the CDR3. Trimming removed 0 bases at V and 2 bases at J, with 14 bases between. From germline, CDR1 is SQVTM and CDR2 ANQGSEA. The DNA for the CDR3 is TGCAGCGTTGAAGAGAGGGAGAGGGGGACCTACGAGCAGTACTTC. Its protein is CSVEERERGTYEQYF.

The V call is TRBV25-1, the J call TRBJ1-1; weak D call: TRBD1 (5 bases). Germline CDR1 is MGHDK and CDR2 is SYGVNS. Trimming pared 7 bases from V and 4 bases from J, leaving 19 bases between. The CDR3 loop spans 15 amino acids. The CDR3: CASIPREGSVTEAFF. CDR3 DNA: TGTGCCAGCATCCCACGGGAGGGGTCCGTCACTGAAGCTTTCTTT.

For this clonotype: Given a much more abundant clone one base away, this may be a read error. The chain recombines TRBV2 with TRBJ1-5; D is ambiguous. The CDR3 loop spans 15 amino acids. The V end was cut by 4 bases, the J end by 9 bases, with 19 bases between. Germline CDR1 is SNHLY and CDR2 is FYNNEI. The chain's CDR3 is CASSGEGPGGRPQHF. The DNA for the CDR3 is TGTGCCAGCAGTGGAGAAGGTCCGGGAGGTCGGCCCCAGCATTTT.

This clonotype was counted many times. This sequence joins TRBV19 and TRBJ1-2, with D perhaps matching TRBD1 (5 bases). The CDR3 is 11 amino acids. Trimming took off 6 bases at V and 8 bases at J, with 10 bases between the two ends. Per germline, CDR1 LNHDA and CDR2 SQIVND (reference sequence). CDR3 sequence (DNA): TGTGCCAGTAGCGGCGGGGGAGGCTACACCTTC. Protein sequence: CASSGGGGYTF.

The rearrangement links TRBV10-3 to TRBJ1-2; 10 bases are shared with TRBD1. There are 13 residues in the CDR3. V dropped 10 bases and J dropped 3; count of bases not matched to a gene: 5. The germline gives CDR1 ENHRY, CDR2 SYGVKD. CDR3 amino acids: CATGTGEDYGYTF. CDR3 bases: TGTGCCACCGGGACAGGGGAGGACTATGGCTACACCTTC.